This T cell receptor (beta chain) appears in the sequencing data of a study of control samples from healthy donors and cancer patients. Only in-frame clones appear in the TCRdb table, and some are missing; sequencing was by immunoSEQ multiplex PCR. The sample holds under 200,000 clones; approximately 94% are singletons and the top ten take 7.5% to 8.5%. Looked up from germline, CDR1 is LNHDA and CDR2 is SQIVND (reference sequence). The CDR3 is 13 residues long. Trimming pared 8 bases from V and 5 bases from J, leaving 13 bases between. J is TRBJ1-5 and V is TRBV19; D is undetermined. Sequencing was performed on blood. This TCR was recovered from a woman aged 40 to 50 in good health. As DNA, the CDR3 is TGTGCCAGTGCCGGAGGGAGAGATCAGCCCCAGCATTTT. It specifies CASAGGRDQPQHF.